The 27 T cell receptor beta chains below all came from one sample that was sequenced in a study of beta chain features in type 1 diabetes. Reverse transcription of all isolated RNA meant that expressed TCRB transcripts were sequenced. The assay was immunoSEQ multiplex PCR, and TCRdb's table has in-frame clones only and misses some. Found here are under 900,000 clones, 17% of them singletons; the top ten hold 0.02% to 0.03%. The sample comprised naive CD4+ T cells from blood. Receptors were obtained from a woman younger than 35 in good health.

This clone was recorded a few times. The gene calls are TRBV18 and TRBJ2-1; the D gene is possibly TRBD2 (5 bases). The CDR3 sequence is 15 residues long. CDR1 and CDR2 from the germline V gene are KGHSH and LQKENI. Trimming removed 3 bases from V and 3 bases from J, with 12 bases in between. In DNA form, the CDR3 reads TGTGCCAGCTCACCCCAGAGCGGCGTCTACAATGAGCAGTTCTTC. This sequence encodes CASSPQSGVYNEQFF.

This chain links TRBV10-3 with TRBJ2-7; maybe TRBD1 (6 bases). The V end lost 3 bases, the J end lost 4 bases, and 16 bases lay between the germline ends. Germline V gives CDR1 ENHRY, CDR2 SYGVKD. The CDR3 length is 15 residues. The CDR3 protein is CAISDGPRGNYEQYF. The CDR3 DNA reads as TGTGCCATCAGTGATGGGCCCAGGGGAAATTACGAGCAGTACTTC.

This clone was seen a few times. This chain connects TRBV5-4 to TRBJ2-1, with a weak D call TRBD1 (6 bases). V shed 3 bases and J shed 4 bases, with 11 bases lying between them. CDR3 size: 14 residues. Germline CDR1 is SGHNT and CDR2 is YYREEE (reference sequence). The CDR3 DNA sequence: TGTGCCAGCAGCTCGGGACAACATTACAATGAGCAGTTCTTC. Its protein is CASSSGQHYNEQFF.

The chain carries TRBV7-9 and TRBJ2-7; D possibly corresponds to TRBD1 (6 bases). V was clipped by 5 bases and J by 0 bases, with 26 bases between them. The CDR3 is 19 amino acids. Looked up from germline, CDR1 is SEHNR and CDR2 is FQNEAQ (reference sequence). The CDR3 is CASSPPRNLRGTLSYEQYF. CDR3 DNA: TGTGCCAGCAGCCCCCCACGTAACCTCAGGGGAACTCTCTCCTACGAGCAGTACTTC.

This chain joins TRBV23-1 and TRBJ2-7; 10 positions agree with TRBD1. TRBV23-1 is placed among ORFs of uncertain function. The CDR3 has 14 amino acids. The junction had 6 bases not matched to a gene; V was cut back by 7 bases and J by 3 bases. CDR3 residues: CASNTTGGGYEQYF. CDR3 DNA sequence: TGCGCCAGCAACACGACAGGGGGCGGCTACGAGCAGTACTTC.

This clone has just a few counts. J is TRBJ2-1 and V is TRBV7-9; 11 bases match TRBD1. This CDR3 is 17 amino acids long. CDR1 is SEHNR, CDR2 FQNEAQ, per germline (reference sequence). J lost 4 bases, V lost 5 bases, and 10 bases had no gene match. The CDR3 loop reads CASSIPPGTGGYNEQFF. The DNA for the CDR3 is TGTGCCAGCAGCATTCCTCCCGGGACAGGGGGTTACAATGAGCAGTTCTTC.

This clone was counted between two and nine times. V usage is TRBV28 and J usage is TRBJ2-5, with a tentative D call TRBD1 (6 bases). Trimming stripped 5 bases from V and 4 bases from J, with 14 bases between. Germline-derived CDR1 and CDR2 are MDHEN and SYDVKM. This CDR3 is 14 amino acids long. In nucleotides, the CDR3 is TGTGCCAGCAGTGCAGGGGAATTGAGAGAGACCCAGTACTTC. This translates into CASSAGELRETQYF.

CDR3 sequence reads: CASSFGGRAVREQYF. The CDR3 DNA sequence: TGTGCCAGCAGCTTCGGCGGGAGGGCCGTCCGAGAGCAGTACTTC. The chain joins TRBV13 to TRBJ2-7; 9 nucleotides align to TRBD2. Per germline, CDR1 PRHDT and CDR2 FYEKMQ (reference sequence). There are 15 residues in the CDR3. V shed 3 bases, J shed 7 bases, and the junction held 10 bases outside the gene matches.

This clone was counted a few times. This rearrangement joins TRBV6-6 to TRBJ1-5; possibly TRBD1 for D (5 bases). The CDR3 totals 16 residues. With 0 bases removed from V and 5 bases from J, the gap between germline ends came to 14 bases. In germline, CDR1 is MNHNY, CDR2 SVGAGI (reference sequence). The CDR3 loop is CASSYSWERGDQPQHF. The CDR3 coding sequence is TGTGCCAGCAGTTACTCGTGGGAGAGGGGTGATCAGCCCCAGCATTTT.

The genes are TRBV9 and TRBJ2-3, with D perhaps matching TRBD1 or TRBD2 (6 bases each). V lost 2 bases and J 8 bases, leaving 12 bases between the germline ends. Germline V CDR1 and CDR2: SGDLS, YYNGEE. The CDR3 is 13 amino acids. The CDR3 DNA follows: TGTGCCAGCAGCGTTAGGGGGGAAGCTACGCAGTATTTT. The encoded protein is CASSVRGEATQYF. Full variable domain (missing parts from reference TRBV9 and TRBJ2-3): DSGVTQTPKHLITATGQRVTLRCSPRSGDLSVYWYQQSLDQGLQFLIQYYNGEERAKGNILERFSAQQFPDLHSELNLSSLELGDSALYFCASSVRGEATQYFGPGTRLTVL.

This clone appeared a few times. This chain uses TRBV2 with TRBJ2-5; D is uncertain. V lost 8 bases, J lost 6 bases, and 10 bases lay in between. CDR3 length: 11 amino acids. Germline CDR1 is SNHLY and CDR2 is FYNNEI. The CDR3 DNA reads TGTGCCAGCGGAGTCGTGAAGACCCAGTACTTC. Residues: CASGVVKTQYF.

This clone showed up just a few times. The rearrangement uses TRBV25-1 and TRBJ1-2; 7 nucleotides match TRBD1. The CDR3 length is 13 residues. V was pared by 1 base and J by 4 bases, with 0 bases of the junction left unmatched. Germline CDR1 and CDR2: MGHDK and SYGVNS. Written as DNA, the CDR3 is TGTGCCAGCAGTGAATGGGACAGCTATGGCTACACCTTC. Amino acids: CASSEWDSYGYTF.

This clone was counted a few times. The chain recombines TRBV7-9 with TRBJ2-1; D may be TRBD2 (5 bases). Trimming shortened V by 1 base and J by 4 bases, and 17 bases separated the two germline ends. This CDR3 is 17 amino acids long. Germline V gene sequence: CDR1 SEHNR, CDR2 FQNEAQ (reference sequence). The CDR3 protein is CASSLGVTRRVYNEQFF. CDR3 in DNA: TGTGCCAGCAGCTTAGGGGTCACTAGACGGGTATACAATGAGCAGTTCTTC.

This clone was counted only a few times. V is TRBV28 and J is TRBJ2-7, with 9 nucleotides matching TRBD1. CDR1 MDHEN and CDR2 SYDVKM come from the germline V gene. With 3 bases clipped from V and 3 bases from J, the junction kept 9 bases outside the gene matches. The length of the CDR3 is 16 residues. This CDR3 reads CASSFSGTGKYYEQYF. The CDR3 coding sequence is TGTGCCAGCAGTTTCTCCGGGACAGGGAAATACTACGAGCAGTACTTC.

This clone was seen more than once but under ten times. The chain uses TRBV7-3 and TRBJ2-7; D not resolved. CDR3 size: 15 residues. V lost 2 bases and J lost 0, with 11 bases in between. Germline CDR1 is SGHTA and CDR2 is FQGTGA. The CDR3 here is CASSLSRGSSYEQYF. DNA for the CDR3: TGTGCCAGCAGCTTATCTCGCGGCAGCTCCTACGAGCAGTACTTC.

This clone was seen a handful of times. The genes are TRBV5-4 and TRBJ2-7; 8 positions agree with TRBD1. J gave up 4 bases and V 0 bases, and 6 bases lay outside the gene matches. The CDR3 loop spans 15 amino acids. CDR1 is SGHNT, CDR2 YYREEE, per germline (reference sequence). The CDR3 nucleotides are TGTGCCAGCAGCTTGGGGGGACAGGCCCTTTACGAGCAGTACTTC. Translating it yields CASSLGGQALYEQYF. Filled out from reference TRBV5-4 and TRBJ2-7, the complete variable domain reads ETGVTQSPTHLIKTRGQQVTLRCSSQSGHNTVSWYQQALGQGPQFIFQYYREEENGRGNFPPRFSGLQFPNYSSELNVNALELDDSALYLCASSLGGQALYEQYFGPGTRLTVT.

The chain uses TRBV5-1 and TRBJ2-7, with 7 bases matching TRBD1. Germline CDR1 and CDR2: SGHRS and YFSETQ. Trimming took 5 bases from V and 3 from J; bases not matched to a gene: 11. CDR3 length: 15 residues. This CDR3 reads CASRDGPGQHYEQYF. Written as DNA, the CDR3 is TGCGCCAGCAGGGACGGCCCGGGACAGCACTACGAGCAGTACTTC.

This clone has more than one count but fewer than ten. V and J are TRBV10-2 and TRBJ2-1; D call uncertain. The CDR3 sequence is 15 residues long. The V gene lost 4 bases and the J gene lost 0 bases, with 10 bases spanning the gap. Germline CDR1 WSHSY, CDR2 SAAADI. In nucleotides, the CDR3 is TGCGCCAGCAGTGTCTCAGCGCCCTCCTACAATGAGCAGTTCTTC. This codes for CASSVSAPSYNEQFF.

The rearrangement uses TRBV4-2 and TRBJ1-4; D call uncertain. V gave up 3 bases and J gave up 4 bases, with 9 bases separating them. The CDR3 totals 14 residues. Germline loops: CDR1 LGHNA, CDR2 YNFKEQ. The CDR3 reads CASSQLDGNEKLFF. The CDR3 bases are TGTGCCAGCAGCCAGTTGGACGGTAATGAAAAACTGTTTTTT.

This clone was recorded once. The V call is TRBV2, the J call TRBJ2-7; D is perhaps TRBD2 (6 bases). CDR1 and CDR2 from the germline V gene are SNHLY and FYNNEI. The germline V and J ends were trimmed by 5 bases and 2 bases, with 13 bases remaining between them. There are 14 residues in the CDR3. The CDR3: CASSREAGPYEQYF. DNA for the CDR3: TGTGCCAGCAGTAGGGAGGCAGGACCCTACGAGCAGTACTTC.

The chain combines TRBV20-1 with TRBJ2-1; D is perhaps TRBD1 or TRBD2 (5 bases each). The germline CDR1 and CDR2 sequences are DFQATT and SNEGSKA (reference sequence). CDR3 size: 11 residues. V lost 3 bases to trimming and J lost 14 bases, with 14 bases between them. The CDR3: CSASFRDLKFF. In DNA form, the CDR3 reads TGCAGTGCTAGTTTCCGGGACCTAAAGTTCTTC.

The chain recombines TRBV7-2 with TRBJ2-3; 9 nucleotides match TRBD2. Trimming cost V 5 bases and J 4 bases; bases outside gene matches: 10. There are 16 residues in the CDR3. Germline V gives CDR1 SGHTA, CDR2 FQGNSA. This chain's CDR3 is CASSPVSGSAPDTQYF. The CDR3 coding sequence is TGTGCCAGCAGCCCCGTTAGCGGGAGCGCCCCAGATACGCAGTATTTT.

The chain has TRBV7-9 and TRBJ1-4; D might be TRBD1 (5 bases). Germline CDR1 SEHNR, CDR2 FQNEAQ (reference sequence). The CDR3 loop spans 14 amino acids. The V end lost 2 bases, the J end lost 7 bases, and 11 bases lay between the germline ends. This CDR3 is CASSLNQGSEKLFF. The CDR3 region has the DNA TGTGCCAGCAGCTTAAATCAGGGATCTGAAAAACTGTTTTTT.

The CDR3 DNA sequence: TGTGCCAGCAGCCAACGGGACAGAATAATACCATACTCCTACAATGAGCAGTTCTTC. Residues: CASSQRDRIIPYSYNEQFF. This chain links TRBV7-9 with TRBJ2-1, with TRBD1 identical over 7 bases. CDR1 SEHNR and CDR2 FQNEAQ come from the germline V gene (reference sequence). CDR3 length equals 19 residues. V shed 5 bases, J shed 0 bases, and the junction held 16 bases outside the gene matches.

With regard to this clone: This sample includes further DNA sequences coding for the same CDR3. The J gene is TRBJ2-7, the V gene TRBV6-5; TRBD2 aligns across 8 bases. The CDR3 totals 15 residues. Germline V gene lookup returns CDR1 MNHEY and CDR2 SVGAGI. J was trimmed by 0 bases and V by 2 bases; bases with no gene match: 3. The CDR3 DNA sequence: TGTGCCAGCAGTTACCGGGGGGGCAGCTCCTACGAGCAGTACTTC. Translating gives CASSYRGGSSYEQYF.

This clone was seen only a few times. This sequence joins TRBV28 and TRBJ2-7, with TRBD1 identical over 7 bases. Germline V CDR1 and CDR2: MDHEN, SYDVKM. CDR3 length: 14 amino acids. Trimming cost V 7 bases and J 3 bases; bases outside gene matches: 9. This CDR3 reads CASISGTALYEQYF. CDR3 coding DNA: TGTGCCAGCATCTCCGGGACAGCCCTCTACGAGCAGTACTTC.

The chain is built from TRBV2 and TRBJ1-2; D possibly corresponds to TRBD1 (5 bases). There are 12 residues in the CDR3. From germline, CDR1 is SNHLY and CDR2 FYNNEI. Deletions cut 6 bases from V and 4 bases from J, with 9 bases between. CDR3 loop: CASRYRFYGYTF. Written as DNA, the CDR3 is TGTGCCAGCAGGTACAGGTTCTATGGCTACACCTTC.